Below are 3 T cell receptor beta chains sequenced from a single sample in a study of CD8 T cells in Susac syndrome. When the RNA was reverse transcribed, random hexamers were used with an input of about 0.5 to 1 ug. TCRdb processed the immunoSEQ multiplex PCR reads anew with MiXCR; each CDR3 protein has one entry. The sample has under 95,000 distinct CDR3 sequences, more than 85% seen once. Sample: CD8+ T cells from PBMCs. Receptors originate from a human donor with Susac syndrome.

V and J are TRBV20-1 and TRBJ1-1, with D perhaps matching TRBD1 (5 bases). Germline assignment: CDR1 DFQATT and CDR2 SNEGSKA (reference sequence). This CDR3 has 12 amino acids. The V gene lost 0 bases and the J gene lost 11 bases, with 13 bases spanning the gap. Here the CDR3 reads CSARDREIEAFF. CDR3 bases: TGCAGTGCTAGAGACAGGGAAATCGAGGCTTTCTTT.

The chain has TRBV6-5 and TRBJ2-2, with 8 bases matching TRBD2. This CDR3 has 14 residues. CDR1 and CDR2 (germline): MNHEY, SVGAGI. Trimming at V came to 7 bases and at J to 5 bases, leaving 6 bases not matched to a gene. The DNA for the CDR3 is TGTGCCAGCAACCCTACTAGCGGTACCGGGGAGCTGTTTTTT. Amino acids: CASNPTSGTGELFF.

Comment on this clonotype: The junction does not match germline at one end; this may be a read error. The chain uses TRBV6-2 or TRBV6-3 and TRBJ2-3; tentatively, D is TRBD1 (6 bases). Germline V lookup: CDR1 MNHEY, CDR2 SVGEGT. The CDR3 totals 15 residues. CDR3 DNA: TGTGCCAGCAGTCCCTGGACAGCCAGCACAGATACGCAGTACTTT. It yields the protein CASSPWTASTDTQYF.